This TCR beta chain appears in the sequencing data of a study of T cells in Graves' hyperthyroidism and ophthalmopathy. Exclusion of patients followed from uncontrolled infection, other autoimmune disease, pregnancy or lactation. Cells are PBMCs isolated from about 10 ml of fresh blood. V gave up 6 bases and J gave up 1 base, with 9 bases separating them. In germline, CDR1 is MDHEN, CDR2 SYDVKM. The CDR3 extends over 13 amino acids. This clonotype appeared a few times. TCR beta CDR3 region amplification was performed from RNA transcripts. Using the HTBI primer set, a first-round RT-PCR was run on the TCR CDR3. From the multiplex PCR reads, TCRdb called clonotypes with MiXCR, one entry per CDR3 protein. The sample includes around 380,000 distinct CDR3 sequences, around an eighth of them seen just once.

This clonotype originated in a man aged 25-45 years with Graves' hyperthyroidism that later progressed to Graves' ophthalmopathy. V is TRBV28 and J is TRBJ1-2; D gene uncertain. What was sequenced was blood. In DNA form, the CDR3 reads TGTGCCAGCAGGTCCCCGGGTAACTATGGCTACACCTTC. Protein sequence: CASRSPGNYGYTF.